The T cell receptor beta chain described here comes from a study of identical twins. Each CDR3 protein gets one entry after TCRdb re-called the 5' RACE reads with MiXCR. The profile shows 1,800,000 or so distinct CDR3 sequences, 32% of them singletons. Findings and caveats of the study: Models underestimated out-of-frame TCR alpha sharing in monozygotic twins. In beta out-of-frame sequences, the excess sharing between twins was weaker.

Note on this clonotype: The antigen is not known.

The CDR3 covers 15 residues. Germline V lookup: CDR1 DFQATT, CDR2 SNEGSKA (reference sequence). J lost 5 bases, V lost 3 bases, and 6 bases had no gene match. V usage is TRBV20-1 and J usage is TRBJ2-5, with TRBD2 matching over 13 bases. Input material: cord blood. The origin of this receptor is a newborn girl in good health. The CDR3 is CSARPGLAGFETQYF. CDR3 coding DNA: TGCAGTGCTAGGCCGGGACTAGCGGGATTCGAGACCCAGTACTTC.